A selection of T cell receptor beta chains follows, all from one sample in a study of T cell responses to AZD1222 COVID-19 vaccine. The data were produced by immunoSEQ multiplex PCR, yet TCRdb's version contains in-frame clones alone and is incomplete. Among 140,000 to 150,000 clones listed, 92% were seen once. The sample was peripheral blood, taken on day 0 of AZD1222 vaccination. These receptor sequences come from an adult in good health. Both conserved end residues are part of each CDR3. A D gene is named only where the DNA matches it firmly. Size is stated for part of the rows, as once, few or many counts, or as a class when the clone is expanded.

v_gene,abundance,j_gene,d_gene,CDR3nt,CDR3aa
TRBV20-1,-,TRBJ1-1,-,TGCAGTGCTAGTCGGCAGGGGAAGACTGAAGCTTTCTTT,CSASRQGKTEAFF
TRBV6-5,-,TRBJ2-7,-,TGTGCCAGCAGGAAACGCAGCTCCTACGAGCAGTACTTC,CASRKRSSYEQYF
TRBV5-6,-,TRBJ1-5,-,TGTGCCAGCAGCTCAGGGTCCATTCAGCCCCAGCATTTT,CASSSGSIQPQHF
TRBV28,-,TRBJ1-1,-,TGTGCCAGCAGTTCCCTTTTCGGACACCTGACAAAAGCTTTCTTT,CASSSLFGHLTKAFF
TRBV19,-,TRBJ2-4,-,TGTGCCAGTAGTAGCACGGCCTTCGCCAAAAACATTCAGTACTTC,CASSSTAFAKNIQYF
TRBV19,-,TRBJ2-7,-,TGTGCCAGTAGTATAGCGGCGGCGGGACCCGCCTACGAGCAGTACTTC,CASSIAAAGPAYEQYF
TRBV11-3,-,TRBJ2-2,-,TGTGCCAGCAGTCAAGGAGTGAGAGGGGGTTTAACCGGGGAGCTGTTTTTT,CASSQGVRGGLTGELFF
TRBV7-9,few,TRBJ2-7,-,TGTGCCAGCAGCTTGGGGGCCTCCTCCTACGAGCAGTACTTC,CASSLGASSYEQYF
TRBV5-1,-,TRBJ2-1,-,TGCGCCAGCAGCTCGACGACAGTCTTCTCCTACAATGAGCAGTTCTTC,CASSSTTVFSYNEQFF
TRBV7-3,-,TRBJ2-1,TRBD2,TGTGCCAGCACCACTAGCGGCTACAATGAGCAGTTCTTC,CASTTSGYNEQFF
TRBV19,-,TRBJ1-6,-,TGTGCCAGTAGTCCGTATGGGGATAATTCACCCCTCCACTTT,CASSPYGDNSPLHF
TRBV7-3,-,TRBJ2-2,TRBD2,TGTGCCAGCAGCTTAACCCCGGTTCTAGCGGTTTCCACCGGGGAGCTGTTTTTT,CASSLTPVLAVSTGELFF
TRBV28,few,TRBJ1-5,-,TGTGCCAGCAGAGGAGATACTCAGCCCCAGCATTTT,CASRGDTQPQHF
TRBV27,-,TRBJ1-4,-,TGTGCCAGCAGCCCGTTCGAGTCAGATAATGAAAAACTGTTTTTT,CASSPFESDNEKLFF
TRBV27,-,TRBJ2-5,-,TGTGCCAGCAGTTTAAGAGGGAGCGGGCAAGAGACCCAGTACTTC,CASSLRGSGQETQYF
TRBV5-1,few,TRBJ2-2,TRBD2,TGCGCCAGCAGGAGGCTAGCGGGAAACACCGGGGAGCTGTTTTTT,CASRRLAGNTGELFF
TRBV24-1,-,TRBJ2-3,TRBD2,TGTGCCACCAGTGGAGGCGGGAGAACAGATACGCAGTATTTT,CATSGGGRTDTQYF
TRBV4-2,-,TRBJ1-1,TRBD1,TGTGCCAGCAGCCAAGGGGACAGGGACACTGAAGCTTTCTTT,CASSQGDRDTEAFF
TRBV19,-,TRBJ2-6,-,TGTGCCAGCGGGTACAGGGCCAACGTCCTGACTTTC,CASGYRANVLTF
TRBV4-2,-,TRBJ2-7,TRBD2,TGTGCCAGCAGCCTTCTGACTAGCGGGGACATACGAGGGCAGTACTTC,CASSLLTSGDIRGQYF
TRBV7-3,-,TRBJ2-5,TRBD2,TGTGCCAGCAGCTATACTAGCGAGGGGACCCAGTACTTC,CASSYTSEGTQYF
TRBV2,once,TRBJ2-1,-,TGTGCGATCCCTTCCCCCTCCTACAATGAGCAGTTCTTC,CAIPSPSYNEQFF
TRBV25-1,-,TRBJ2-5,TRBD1,TGTGCCAGCAGTGAATGGGGACAGGGAATACTGTACCAAGAGACCCAGTACTTC,CASSEWGQGILYQETQYF
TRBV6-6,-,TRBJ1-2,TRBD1,TGTGCCAGCAGTCCGCAGGGGGGGTCTGGCTACACCTTC,CASSPQGGSGYTF
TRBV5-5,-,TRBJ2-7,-,TGTGCCAGCAGCTTTCCGGGACCCCAGAAAGAGTACTTC,CASSFPGPQKEYF
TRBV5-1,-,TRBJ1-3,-,TGCGCCAGCAGCTTGGGAGTGAGGATAAACTCTGGAAACACCATATATTTT,CASSLGVRINSGNTIYF
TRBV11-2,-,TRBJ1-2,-,TGTGCCAGCAGCTTACTAACAGGCACTATGGCCGGCTACACCTTC,CASSLLTGTMAGYTF
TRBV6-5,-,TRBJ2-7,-,TGTGCCAGCAGTTACGGTCAGAACTACGAGCAGTACTTC,CASSYGQNYEQYF
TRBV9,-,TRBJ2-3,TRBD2,TGTGCCAGCAGCCCTAGCGGGAGGTCGGCAGATACGCAGTATTTT,CASSPSGRSADTQYF
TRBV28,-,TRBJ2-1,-,TGTGCCAGCAGTTTACGGGGTAGCAATGAGCAGTTCTTC,CASSLRGSNEQFF
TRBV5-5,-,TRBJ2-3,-,TGTGCCAGCAGCTTGGAGGACGGACGAACAGATACGCAGTATTTT,CASSLEDGRTDTQYF
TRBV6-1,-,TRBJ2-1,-,TGTGCCAGCAGTGAGTCAGCGAGCTCCTACAATGAGCAGTTCTTC,CASSESASSYNEQFF
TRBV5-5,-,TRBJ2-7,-,TGTGCCAGCAGCTTGGACCTTGGGACAAGGAGCTCCTACGAGCAGTACTTC,CASSLDLGTRSSYEQYF